What follows are 5 T cell receptor beta chains derived from one specimen sequenced in a study of radiation and T cells in renal cell carcinoma. Time point in this sample: blood 4 weeks post-SBRT, at nephrectomy. The treatment denotes: 15 Gy SBRT to primary tumor, nephrectomy 4 weeks later. The table came from immunoSEQ multiplex PCR; TCRdb's copy has only in-frame clones and leaves some out. The table lists 150,000 or so clones, 88% of them singletons. Specimen: blood, collected from a patient whose treatment included radiotherapy and nephrectomy. Source of these receptors: a woman in her fifties or sixties with renal cell carcinoma.

The chain is built from TRBV6-6 and TRBJ2-5; 13 nucleotides line up with TRBD2. Per germline, CDR1 MNHNY and CDR2 SVGAGI (reference sequence). The CDR3 runs 16 residues. Trimming at V came to 4 bases and at J to 5 bases, leaving 7 bases not matched to a gene. CDR3 DNA sequence: TGTGCCAGCAGTTCGGGACTAGCGGGGCCCCGGGAGACCCAGTACTTC. Translated, it gives CASSSGLAGPRETQYF.

This clone was seen a few times. This chain uses TRBV6-1 with TRBJ1-1; unclear D gene. The V end was cut by 7 bases, the J end by 2 bases, with 5 bases between. Germline lookup yields CDR1 MNHNS and CDR2 SASEGT. This CDR3 region has 11 residues. CDR3 amino acids: CASKGNTEAFF. CDR3 bases: TGTGCCAGCAAGGGAAACACTGAAGCTTTCTTT.

This clone was found once. The V call is TRBV5-1, the J call TRBJ2-6, with D perhaps given as TRBD1 or TRBD2 (6 bases each). The CDR3 is 16 amino acids. V was trimmed by 0 bases and J by 0 bases, leaving 7 bases between them. The germline gives CDR1 SGHRS, CDR2 YFSETQ. The CDR3 sequence is CASSLEGGSGANVLTF. For the CDR3, the DNA is TGCGCCAGCAGCTTGGAGGGGGGCTCTGGGGCCAACGTCCTGACTTTC. Filled out from reference TRBV5-1 and TRBJ2-6, the complete variable domain reads KAGVTQTPRYLIKTRGQQVTLSCSPISGHRSVSWYQQTPGQGLQFLFEYFSETQRNKGNFPGRFSGRQFSNSRSEMNVSTLELGDSALYLCASSLEGGSGANVLTFGAGSRLTVL.

The rearrangement uses TRBV6-5 and TRBJ1-1; no reliable D call. The V end lost 5 bases, the J end lost 4 bases, and 11 bases lay between the germline ends. Germline V gene data show CDR1 as MNHEY and CDR2 as SVGAGI. This CDR3 has 13 residues. The CDR3 DNA reads as TGTGCCAGCAGTGGCCGCTTGGGCACTGAAGCTTTCTTT. Translating gives CASSGRLGTEAFF.

This clone has a single count. The chain carries TRBV6-1 and TRBJ2-7; TRBD1 agrees at 10 bases. CDR1 is MNHNS, CDR2 SASEGT, per germline. This CDR3 region has 14 residues. The ends lost 6 bases at V and 2 bases at J; junction bases unmatched: 4. The CDR3 region has the DNA TGTGCCAGCAGGGTCGGACAGGGGGCCTACGAGCAGTACTTC. Its protein product is CASRVGQGAYEQYF.